This TCR beta chain was found in a study of CD8 T cells in ankylosing spondylitis. Study-level results: For ankylosing spondylitis blood, a TCR beta motif of roughly 8 highly homologous variants appeared characteristic. In reactive arthritis synovial fluid and blood, some motif variants had been reported before. Clones linked to the disease showed a CD8+ phenotype. They occurred at relatively low frequencies in peripheral blood. Researchers reportedly found disease-linked clones significantly enriched in matched ankylosing spondylitis synovial fluid.

5'-RACE, quantitative and with molecular barcodes, yielded the TCR beta libraries. TCRdb reprocessed the 5' RACE reads via MiXCR and lists one record per CDR3 protein. Of about 750,000 distinct CDR3 sequences listed, 19% are singletons. This clonotype has more than one count but fewer than ten. Its specificity is unknown. This clonotype was obtained from a male donor with ankylosing spondylitis. The sample comprised blood, either unsorted or a sorted T cell fraction (not recorded which).

DNA of the CDR3: TGTGCCATCAGTGACTCCCACTCTGGAAACACCATATATTTT. Translating it yields CAISDSHSGNTIYF. This chain uses TRBV10-3 with TRBJ1-3; no firm D call. The CDR3 sequence is 14 residues long. Germline V gives CDR1 ENHRY, CDR2 SYGVKD. V dropped 3 bases and J dropped 0 bases, with 6 bases sitting between them.